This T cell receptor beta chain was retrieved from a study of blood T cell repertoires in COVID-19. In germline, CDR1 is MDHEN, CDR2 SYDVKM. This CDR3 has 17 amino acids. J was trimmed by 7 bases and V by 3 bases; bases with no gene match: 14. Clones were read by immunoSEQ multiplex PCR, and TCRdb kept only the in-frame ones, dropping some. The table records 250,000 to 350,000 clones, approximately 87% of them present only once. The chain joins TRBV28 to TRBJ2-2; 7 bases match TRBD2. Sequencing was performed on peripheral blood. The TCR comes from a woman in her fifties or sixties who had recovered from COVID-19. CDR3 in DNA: TGTGCCAGCAGTTTTCCCCGGGGGAGGGACTTTGTCGGGGAGCTGTTTTTT. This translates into CASSFPRGRDFVGELFF.